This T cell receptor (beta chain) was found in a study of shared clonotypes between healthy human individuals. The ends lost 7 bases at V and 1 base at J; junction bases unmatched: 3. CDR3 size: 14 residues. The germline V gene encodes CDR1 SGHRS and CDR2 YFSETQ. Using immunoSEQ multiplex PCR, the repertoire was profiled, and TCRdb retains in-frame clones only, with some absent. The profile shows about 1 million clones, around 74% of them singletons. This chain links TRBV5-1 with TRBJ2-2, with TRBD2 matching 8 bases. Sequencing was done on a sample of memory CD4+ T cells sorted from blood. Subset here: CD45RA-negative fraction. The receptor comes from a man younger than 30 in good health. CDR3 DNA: TGCGCCAGCCGGGAGGGTAGGAACACCGGGGAGCTGTTTTTT. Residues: CASREGRNTGELFF. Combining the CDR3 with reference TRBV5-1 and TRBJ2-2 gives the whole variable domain KAGVTQTPRYLIKTRGQQVTLSCSPISGHRSVSWYQQTPGQGLQFLFEYFSETQRNKGNFPGRFSGRQFSNSRSEMNVSTLELGDSALYLCASREGRNTGELFFGEGSRLTVL.